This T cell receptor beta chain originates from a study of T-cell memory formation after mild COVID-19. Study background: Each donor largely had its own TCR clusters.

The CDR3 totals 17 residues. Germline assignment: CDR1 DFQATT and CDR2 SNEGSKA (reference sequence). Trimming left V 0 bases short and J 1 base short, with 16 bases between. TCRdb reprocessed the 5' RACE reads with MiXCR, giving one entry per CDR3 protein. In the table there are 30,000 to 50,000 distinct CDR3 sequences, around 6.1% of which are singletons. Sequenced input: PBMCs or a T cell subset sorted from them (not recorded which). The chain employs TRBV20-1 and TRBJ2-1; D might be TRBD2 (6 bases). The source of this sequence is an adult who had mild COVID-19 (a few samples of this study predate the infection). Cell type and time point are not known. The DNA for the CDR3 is TGCAGTGCTAGAGACTTACCCCGGGACTCGTCCTACAATGAGCAGTTCTTC. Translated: CSARDLPRDSSYNEQFF.